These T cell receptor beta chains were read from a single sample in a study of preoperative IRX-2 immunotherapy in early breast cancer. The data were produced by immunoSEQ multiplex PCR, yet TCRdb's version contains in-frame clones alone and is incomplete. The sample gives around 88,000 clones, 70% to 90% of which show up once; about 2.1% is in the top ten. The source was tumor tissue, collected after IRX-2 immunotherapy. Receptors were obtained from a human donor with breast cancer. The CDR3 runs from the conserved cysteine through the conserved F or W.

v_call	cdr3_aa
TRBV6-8	CASSPKEGPYGYTF
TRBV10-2	CASNESTGGSSTDTQYF
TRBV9	CASSVSFGPGELFF
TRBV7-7	CASSSEPGQGGLYSNQPQHF
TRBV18	CASSPGAGTEAFF
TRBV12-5	CASGLDGAGDTQYF
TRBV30	CARGTGKYEQYF
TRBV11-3	CASSLGGTYNEQFF
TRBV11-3	CASSLVGGTSTDTQYF
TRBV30	CAWSVLRTEAFF
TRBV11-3	CASSLLSGGRGYEQYF
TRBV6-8	CASGLKDQPQHF
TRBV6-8	CASSYQFGTKGSGETQYF
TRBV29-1	CSVEDRMGTEAFF
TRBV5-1	CASSLLAGDRGYEQYF
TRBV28	CASSPQDRIYGYTF
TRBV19	CASSMNRNSNQPQHF
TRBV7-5	CASSYSGGTDTQYF
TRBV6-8	CASVKRGLANYGYTF
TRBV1	CASSQGQGVANEKLFF
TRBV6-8	CASRKSQGRTYEQYF
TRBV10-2	CASRGDRANQPQHF
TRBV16	CASSLTQGAGANVLTF
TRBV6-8	CASSYRGGSSYEQYF
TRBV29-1	CSVEGQPNYGYTF
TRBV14	CASSQVAATEAFF
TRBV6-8	CASRRERGVYNEQFF
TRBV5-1	CASSLAGEVTEAFF
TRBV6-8	CASRQGDNYGYTF
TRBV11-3	CASSPHLTENYGYTF
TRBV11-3	CASSPTDVQETQYF
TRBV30	CAWSSGTGNGYTF
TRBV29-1	CSVEIGLGQRSSYGYTF
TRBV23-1	CASSSYSGTGNEKLFF
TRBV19	CASSTSTASNEKLFF
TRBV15	CATSRETGTYEQYF
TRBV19	CASSGLNTGELFF
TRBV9	CASSRTQQSHYGYTF
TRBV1	CASSQVPGDNSYNEQFF
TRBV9	CASSFPESRELFF
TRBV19	CASSTPGVDYGYTF
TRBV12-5	CASGLDTGELFF
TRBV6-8	CASSPGKTTGTGTYEQYF
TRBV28	CASSPAGGPGETQYF
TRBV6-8	CASSYSTSGRWEQYF
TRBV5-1	CASSLVYSGQGKPLRYGYTF
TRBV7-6	CASSLAASSHYEQYF
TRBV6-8	CASSQTGEPYATNEKLFF
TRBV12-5	CASGLSPDTQYF
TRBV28	CASSSGQLNGYTF
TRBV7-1	CASSLQGGTGNTIYF
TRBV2	CASRGENYGYTF
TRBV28	CASSRQFPSTDTQYF
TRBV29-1	CSAQSSRNYEQYF